This T cell receptor beta chain was captured by sequencing in a study of shared clonotypes between healthy human individuals. Study in general: Donors were a couple of women and a few men aged 18 to 49. Overall study findings and caveats: The study found about 5% of naive CD4 clonotypes shared across a handful of donors. The small donor group covered limited genetic and exposure diversity.

Comments on this clone: Its antigen is still unknown.

The germline gives CDR1 SGHKS, CDR2 YYEKEE (reference sequence). This CDR3 has 15 residues. J was trimmed by 7 bases and V by 0 bases; bases with no gene match: 8. TCRdb's table, derived via immunoSEQ multiplex PCR, lists solely in-frame clones and lacks some. The table records roughly 2.4 million clones, about 94% of them present only once. Both subsets, CD45RA+ naive and CD45RA-negative memory, were split from the CD4+ cells. The chain is built from TRBV5-5 and TRBJ1-2; TRBD1 aligns across 8 bases. The receptor was derived from a man younger than 35 in good health. The specimen was naive CD4+ T cells sorted from blood. Subset here: CD45RA+ positively selected. CDR3 in amino acids: CASSLAPGGFGGYTF. In nucleotides, the CDR3 is TGTGCCAGCAGCTTGGCCCCAGGGGGCTTTGGTGGCTACACCTTC.